A selection of T cell receptor beta chains follows, all from one sample in a study of control samples from healthy donors and cancer patients. Libraries were prepared by immunoSEQ multiplex PCR; TCRdb keeps only in-frame clonotypes and omits some of them. The sample consists of tens of thousands of clones, 75% to 90% of them appearing once. Sequencing input: blood. Source of these receptors: a man in his fifties in good health. The CDR3 runs from the conserved cysteine through the conserved F or W. Each record gives: D gene, J gene, V gene, clone size, CDR3 protein, CDR3 DNA. The D gene is left open where the match is weak. Size tells how often a clone was seen (once, few, many) or the class of an expanded clone, and some rows leave it out.

d_call: -
j_call: TRBJ2-7
v_call: TRBV5-4
clone_size: -
cdr3_aa: CASSAGASYEQYF
cdr3_nt: TGTGCCAGCAGCGCAGGTGCGTCCTACGAGCAGTACTTC

d_call: -
j_call: TRBJ1-5
v_call: TRBV27
clone_size: few
cdr3_aa: CASGSWGNQPQHF
cdr3_nt: TGTGCCAGCGGATCCTGGGGAAATCAGCCCCAGCATTTT

d_call: -
j_call: TRBJ1-2
v_call: TRBV25-1
clone_size: -
cdr3_aa: CASSEALGTSGYTF
cdr3_nt: TGTGCCAGCAGTGAAGCCCTGGGGACGTCTGGCTACACCTTC

d_call: -
j_call: TRBJ1-6
v_call: TRBV6-6
clone_size: -
cdr3_aa: CASSRDSRSYNSPLHF
cdr3_nt: TGTGCCAGCAGTCGAGACAGCCGCTCCTATAATTCACCCCTCCACTTT

d_call: TRBD1
j_call: TRBJ1-1
v_call: TRBV28
clone_size: -
cdr3_aa: CASSVRGQWNTEAFF
cdr3_nt: TGTGCCAGCAGCGTACGGGGACAGTGGAACACTGAAGCTTTCTTT

d_call: TRBD2
j_call: TRBJ2-5
v_call: TRBV5-1
clone_size: -
cdr3_aa: CASSFTSGSGETQYF
cdr3_nt: TGCGCCAGCAGCTTTACTAGCGGGAGTGGTGAGACCCAGTACTTC

d_call: -
j_call: TRBJ1-2
v_call: TRBV27
clone_size: -
cdr3_aa: CASSASTPLGGYTF
cdr3_nt: TGTGCCAGCAGTGCGTCGACCCCCCTTGGGGGCTACACCTTC

d_call: -
j_call: TRBJ2-3
v_call: TRBV14
clone_size: -
cdr3_aa: CASSPTGEGDTQYF
cdr3_nt: TGTGCCAGCAGCCCGACAGGGGAGGGAGATACGCAGTATTTT

d_call: -
j_call: TRBJ1-6
v_call: TRBV27
clone_size: few
cdr3_aa: CASSYGGIDSPLHF
cdr3_nt: TGTGCCAGCAGTTATGGTGGGATAGATTCACCCCTCCACTTT

d_call: -
j_call: TRBJ2-5
v_call: TRBV19
clone_size: -
cdr3_aa: CASSMQGLETQYF
cdr3_nt: TGTGCCAGTAGTATGCAGGGGTTAGAGACCCAGTACTTC

d_call: -
j_call: TRBJ1-2
v_call: TRBV7-2
clone_size: -
cdr3_aa: CASSLGGTGANYGYTF
cdr3_nt: TGTGCCAGCAGCTTAGGGGGTACAGGAGCTAACTATGGCTACACCTTC

d_call: -
j_call: TRBJ2-4
v_call: TRBV11-3
clone_size: -
cdr3_aa: CASSYGGAKNIQYF
cdr3_nt: TGTGCCAGCAGCTACGGAGGGGCCAAAAACATTCAGTACTTC

d_call: -
j_call: TRBJ2-7
v_call: TRBV5-1
clone_size: -
cdr3_aa: CASSLEAVLSYEQYF
cdr3_nt: TGCGCCAGCAGCTTGGAGGCGGTGTTATCCTACGAGCAGTACTTC

d_call: -
j_call: TRBJ1-2
v_call: TRBV25-1
clone_size: -
cdr3_aa: CASRGETENYGYTF
cdr3_nt: TGTGCCAGCAGGGGCGAGACAGAGAACTATGGCTACACCTTC

d_call: -
j_call: TRBJ1-3
v_call: TRBV19
clone_size: -
cdr3_aa: CASSIGNTIYF
cdr3_nt: TGTGCCAGTAGTATAGGAAACACCATATATTTT

d_call: -
j_call: TRBJ2-7
v_call: TRBV11-3
clone_size: -
cdr3_aa: CASSLLGPGGQQYF
cdr3_nt: TGTGCCAGCAGCTTACTGGGCCCCGGGGGGCAGCAGTACTTC

d_call: TRBD1
j_call: TRBJ1-6
v_call: TRBV27
clone_size: -
cdr3_aa: CASSWTSPGQGVSPLHF
cdr3_nt: TGTGCCAGCAGTTGGACCTCTCCGGGACAGGGAGTTTCACCCCTCCACTTT

d_call: -
j_call: TRBJ1-2
v_call: TRBV6-2/TRBV6-3
clone_size: many
cdr3_aa: CASSAQGTGYTF
cdr3_nt: TGTGCCAGCAGTGCCCAGGGGACTGGCTACACCTTC

d_call: -
j_call: TRBJ1-5
v_call: TRBV28
clone_size: -
cdr3_aa: CASSRGSSPQHF
cdr3_nt: TGTGCCAGCAGTCGAGGGTCTTCGCCCCAGCATTTT

d_call: -
j_call: TRBJ2-7
v_call: TRBV6-2/TRBV6-3
clone_size: few
cdr3_aa: CASSFIKYEQYF
cdr3_nt: TGTGCCAGCAGTTTCATTAAGTACGAGCAGTACTTC

d_call: -
j_call: TRBJ1-3
v_call: TRBV6-6
clone_size: -
cdr3_aa: CASSHPGSSGNTIYF
cdr3_nt: TGTGCCAGCAGTCACCCAGGGTCCTCTGGAAACACCATATATTTT

d_call: -
j_call: TRBJ2-3
v_call: TRBV14
clone_size: -
cdr3_aa: CASSQELGLGRTDTQYF
cdr3_nt: TGTGCCAGCAGCCAAGAGCTAGGATTGGGCAGGACAGATACGCAGTATTTT

d_call: -
j_call: TRBJ1-5
v_call: TRBV19
clone_size: -
cdr3_aa: CASSDPISRPQHF
cdr3_nt: TGTGCCAGTAGCGACCCCATCAGTCGGCCCCAGCATTTT

d_call: -
j_call: TRBJ2-7
v_call: TRBV11-3
clone_size: -
cdr3_aa: CASSLGGRSFYEQYF
cdr3_nt: TGTGCCAGCAGCTTAGGGGGCCGGTCTTTCTACGAGCAGTACTTC

d_call: TRBD2
j_call: TRBJ2-7
v_call: TRBV15
clone_size: many
cdr3_aa: CATSRPLAGVGEQYF
cdr3_nt: TGTGCCACCAGCAGACCACTAGCGGGAGTGGGGGAGCAGTACTTC

d_call: -
j_call: TRBJ1-2
v_call: TRBV24-1
clone_size: -
cdr3_aa: CATSDPGEGNYGYTF
cdr3_nt: TGTGCCACCAGTGATCCAGGGGAGGGAAACTATGGCTACACCTTC

d_call: -
j_call: TRBJ1-5
v_call: TRBV28
clone_size: -
cdr3_aa: CASSEQGGGNQPQHF
cdr3_nt: TGTGCCAGCAGTGAACAGGGAGGTGGCAATCAGCCCCAGCATTTT

d_call: TRBD1
j_call: TRBJ2-5
v_call: TRBV2
clone_size: -
cdr3_aa: CASSRDRVGETQYF
cdr3_nt: TGTGCCAGCAGTAGGGACAGGGTAGGAGAGACCCAGTACTTC

d_call: -
j_call: TRBJ1-2
v_call: TRBV5-1
clone_size: -
cdr3_aa: CASSLSSARGYTF
cdr3_nt: TGCGCCAGCAGCTTGTCGTCAGCACGGGGCTACACCTTC

d_call: -
j_call: TRBJ1-5
v_call: TRBV6-4
clone_size: -
cdr3_aa: CASSFQGGQPQHF
cdr3_nt: TGTGCCAGCAGTTTTCAGGGCGGGCAGCCCCAGCATTTT

d_call: -
j_call: TRBJ2-2
v_call: TRBV30
clone_size: -
cdr3_aa: CAWSGMGTGELFF
cdr3_nt: TGTGCCTGGAGTGGGATGGGGACCGGGGAGCTGTTTTTT

d_call: -
j_call: TRBJ1-5
v_call: TRBV12-3/TRBV12-4
clone_size: -
cdr3_aa: CASSAGGQPQHF
cdr3_nt: TGTGCCAGCAGTGCCGGCGGACAGCCCCAGCATTTT

d_call: -
j_call: TRBJ2-1
v_call: TRBV15
clone_size: -
cdr3_aa: CATSRVGNEQFF
cdr3_nt: TGTGCCACCAGCAGAGTAGGGAATGAGCAGTTCTTC

d_call: TRBD1
j_call: TRBJ1-1
v_call: TRBV6-5
clone_size: -
cdr3_aa: CASSSLQGLKTEAFF
cdr3_nt: TGTGCCAGCAGTTCTTTACAGGGGTTAAAGACTGAAGCTTTCTTT

d_call: TRBD1
j_call: TRBJ2-7
v_call: TRBV12-3/TRBV12-4
clone_size: -
cdr3_aa: CASVQGGHNEQYF
cdr3_nt: TGTGCCAGCGTTCAAGGGGGCCACAACGAGCAGTACTTC

d_call: -
j_call: TRBJ1-2
v_call: TRBV11-3
clone_size: few
cdr3_aa: CASSLDGQGLNYGYTF
cdr3_nt: TGTGCCAGCAGCTTAGATGGGCAGGGCTTAAACTATGGCTACACCTTC

d_call: -
j_call: TRBJ1-2
v_call: TRBV27
clone_size: -
cdr3_aa: CASAFRNVGGGYTF
cdr3_nt: TGTGCCAGCGCCTTTAGAAATGTTGGGGGAGGCTACACCTTC

d_call: -
j_call: TRBJ2-6
v_call: TRBV9
clone_size: once
cdr3_aa: CASSVSSGANVLTF
cdr3_nt: TGTGCCAGCAGCGTAAGCTCTGGGGCCAACGTCCTGACTTTC

d_call: TRBD2
j_call: TRBJ2-3
v_call: TRBV5-4
clone_size: -
cdr3_aa: CASSRSAGITDTQYF
cdr3_nt: TGTGCCAGCAGCAGGTCAGCGGGGATCACAGATACGCAGTATTTT

d_call: TRBD1
j_call: TRBJ2-6
v_call: TRBV7-6
clone_size: few
cdr3_aa: CASSFGTDLSGANVLTF
cdr3_nt: TGTGCCAGCAGCTTCGGGACAGACCTCTCTGGGGCCAACGTCCTGACTTTC

d_call: -
j_call: TRBJ1-6
v_call: TRBV5-4
clone_size: few
cdr3_aa: CASSRSTGNAPLHF
cdr3_nt: TGTGCCAGCAGCCGTTCAACAGGGAATGCACCCCTCCACTTT

d_call: -
j_call: TRBJ1-2
v_call: TRBV6-5
clone_size: -
cdr3_aa: CASSYSGGGSYGYTF
cdr3_nt: TGTGCCAGCAGTTACTCGGGCGGGGGGAGCTATGGCTACACCTTC

d_call: -
j_call: TRBJ1-2
v_call: TRBV6-6
clone_size: -
cdr3_aa: CASTRDNYGYTF
cdr3_nt: TGTGCCAGCACCAGGGATAACTATGGCTACACCTTC

d_call: TRBD2
j_call: TRBJ2-5
v_call: TRBV11-3
clone_size: few
cdr3_aa: CASSPGGASGAQETQYF
cdr3_nt: TGTGCCAGCAGCCCCGGTGGGGCTAGCGGGGCACAAGAGACCCAGTACTTC

d_call: -
j_call: TRBJ1-6
v_call: TRBV7-3
clone_size: once
cdr3_aa: CASSLTGGNNSPLHF
cdr3_nt: TGTGCCAGCAGCTTAACCGGGGGGAATAATTCACCCCTCCACTTT

d_call: -
j_call: TRBJ2-6
v_call: TRBV5-5
clone_size: -
cdr3_aa: CASSSQSGANVLTF
cdr3_nt: TGTGCCAGCAGTTCCCAGTCTGGGGCCAACGTCCTGACTTTC

d_call: -
j_call: TRBJ1-2
v_call: TRBV5-1
clone_size: few
cdr3_aa: CASSLNSNYGYTF
cdr3_nt: TGCGCCAGCAGCTTGAACAGTAACTATGGCTACACCTTC

d_call: -
j_call: TRBJ2-3
v_call: TRBV3-1/TRBV3-2
clone_size: -
cdr3_aa: CASSQDQKRGTDTQYF
cdr3_nt: TGTGCCAGCAGCCAAGATCAAAAGCGGGGCACAGATACGCAGTATTTT

d_call: -
j_call: TRBJ2-2
v_call: TRBV2
clone_size: -
cdr3_aa: CASSDPRYTGELFF
cdr3_nt: TGTGCCAGCAGTGATCCGAGATACACCGGGGAGCTGTTTTTT